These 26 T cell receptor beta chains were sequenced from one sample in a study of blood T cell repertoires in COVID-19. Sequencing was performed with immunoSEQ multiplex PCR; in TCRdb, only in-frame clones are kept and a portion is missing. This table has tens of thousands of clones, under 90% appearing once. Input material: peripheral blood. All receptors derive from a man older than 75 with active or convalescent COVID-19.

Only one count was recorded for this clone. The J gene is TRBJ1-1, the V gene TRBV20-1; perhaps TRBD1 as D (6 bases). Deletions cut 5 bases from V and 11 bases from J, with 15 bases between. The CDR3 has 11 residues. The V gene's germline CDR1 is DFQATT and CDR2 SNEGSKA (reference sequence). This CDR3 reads CSAHDRNAAFF. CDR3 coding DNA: TGCAGTGCTCACGACAGGAACGCTGCTTTCTTT.

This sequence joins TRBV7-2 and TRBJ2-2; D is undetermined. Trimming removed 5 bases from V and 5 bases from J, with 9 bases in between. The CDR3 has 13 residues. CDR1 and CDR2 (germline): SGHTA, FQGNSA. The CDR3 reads CASSPIRTGELFF. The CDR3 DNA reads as TGTGCCAGCAGCCCCATCCGGACCGGGGAGCTGTTTTTT.

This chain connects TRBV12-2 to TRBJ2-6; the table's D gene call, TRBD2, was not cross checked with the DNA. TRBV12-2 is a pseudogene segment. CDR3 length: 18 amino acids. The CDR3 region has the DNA TGTGCAAGTCGCCCCCGGGTAGGAACCAACTCTGGGGCCAACGTCCTGACTTTC. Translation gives CASRPRVGTNSGANVLTF.

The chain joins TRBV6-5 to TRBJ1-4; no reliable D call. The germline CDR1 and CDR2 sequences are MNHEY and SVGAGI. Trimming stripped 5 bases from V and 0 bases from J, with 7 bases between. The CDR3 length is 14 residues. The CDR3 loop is CASSRYATNEKLFF. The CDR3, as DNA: TGTGCCAGCAGTCGCTATGCAACTAATGAAAAACTGTTTTTT.

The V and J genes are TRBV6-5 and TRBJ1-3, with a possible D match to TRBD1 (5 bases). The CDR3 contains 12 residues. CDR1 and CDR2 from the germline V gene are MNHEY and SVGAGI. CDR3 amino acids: CVTGDFGNTIYF. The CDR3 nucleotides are TGTGTTACGGGGGACTTTGGAAACACCATATATTTT.

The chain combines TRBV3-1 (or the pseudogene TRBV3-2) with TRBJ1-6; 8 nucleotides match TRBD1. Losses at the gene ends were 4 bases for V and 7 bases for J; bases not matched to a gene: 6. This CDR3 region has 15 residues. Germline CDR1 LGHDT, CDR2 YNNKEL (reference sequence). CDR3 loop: CASSPWGTGNSPLHF. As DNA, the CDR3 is TGTGCCAGCAGCCCATGGGGGACAGGAAATTCACCCCTCCACTTT.

Here the CDR3 reads CAWTRDRAYEQYF. The CDR3 DNA reads as TGTGCCTGGACCAGGGACAGGGCTTACGAGCAGTACTTC. The chain carries TRBV30 and TRBJ2-7; 9 bases are a match to TRBD1. In germline, CDR1 is GTSNPN, CDR2 SVGIG (reference sequence). With 4 bases clipped from V and 4 bases from J, the junction kept 5 bases outside the gene matches. The CDR3 is 13 amino acids.

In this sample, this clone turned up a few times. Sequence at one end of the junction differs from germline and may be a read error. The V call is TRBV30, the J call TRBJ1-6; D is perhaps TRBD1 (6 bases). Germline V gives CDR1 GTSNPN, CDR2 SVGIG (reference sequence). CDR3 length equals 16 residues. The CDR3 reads CAWSREGGSYNSPLHF. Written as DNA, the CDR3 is TGTGCTTGGAGCAGGGAAGGGGGCTCCTATAATTCACCCCTCCACTTT. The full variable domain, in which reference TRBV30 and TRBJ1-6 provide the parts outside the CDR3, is SQTIHQWPATLVQPVGSPLSLECTVEGTSNPNLYWYRQAAGRGLQLLFYSVGIGQISSEVPQNLSASRPQDRQFILSSKKLLLSDSGFYLCAWSREGGSYNSPLHFGNGTRLTVT.

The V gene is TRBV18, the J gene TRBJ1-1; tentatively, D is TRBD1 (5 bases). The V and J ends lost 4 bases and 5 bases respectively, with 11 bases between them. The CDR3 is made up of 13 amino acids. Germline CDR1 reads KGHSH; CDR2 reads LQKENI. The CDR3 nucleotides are TGTGCCAGCTCACTGGGGCTCGGTACTGAAGCTTTCTTT. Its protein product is CASSLGLGTEAFF. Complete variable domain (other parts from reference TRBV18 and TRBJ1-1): NAGVMQNPRHLVRRRGQEARLRCSPMKGHSHVYWYRQLPEEGLKFMVYLQKENIIDESGMPKERFSAEFPKEGPSILRIQQVVRGDSAAYFCASSLGLGTEAFFGQGTRLTVV.

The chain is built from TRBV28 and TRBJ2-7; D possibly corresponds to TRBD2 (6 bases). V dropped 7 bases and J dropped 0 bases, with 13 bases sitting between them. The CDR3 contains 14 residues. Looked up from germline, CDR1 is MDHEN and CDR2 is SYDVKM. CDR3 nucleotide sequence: TGTGCCAGCACCGGAGGGGCGGTCTCCTACGAGCAGTACTTC. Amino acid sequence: CASTGGAVSYEQYF.

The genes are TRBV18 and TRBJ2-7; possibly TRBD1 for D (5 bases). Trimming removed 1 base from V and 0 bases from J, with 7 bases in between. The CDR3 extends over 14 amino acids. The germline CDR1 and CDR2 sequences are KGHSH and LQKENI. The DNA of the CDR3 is TGTGCCAGCTCACCACTACAGGACTCCTACGAGCAGTACTTC. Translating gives CASSPLQDSYEQYF.

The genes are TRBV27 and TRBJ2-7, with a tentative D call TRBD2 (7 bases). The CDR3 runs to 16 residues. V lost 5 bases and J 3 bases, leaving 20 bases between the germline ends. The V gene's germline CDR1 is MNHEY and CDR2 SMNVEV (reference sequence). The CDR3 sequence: CASSLRDTGGYYEQYF. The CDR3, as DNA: TGTGCCAGCAGTCTCCGGGACACGGGAGGATACTACGAGCAGTACTTC.

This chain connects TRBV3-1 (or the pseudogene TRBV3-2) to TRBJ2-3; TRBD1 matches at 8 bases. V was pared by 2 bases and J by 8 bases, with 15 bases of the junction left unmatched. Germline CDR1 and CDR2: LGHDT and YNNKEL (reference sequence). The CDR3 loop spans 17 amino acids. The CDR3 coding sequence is TGTGCCAGCAGCCAATTTTCCAGGGGGCGTAGCAGAGGTACGCAGTATTTT. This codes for CASSQFSRGRSRGTQYF.

DNA for the CDR3: TGTGCCAGCAGCTGGGAGTCGGTGGATACGCAGTATTTT. Translation gives CASSWESVDTQYF. The V gene is TRBV5-5, the J gene TRBJ2-3; tentatively, D is TRBD2 (5 bases). The germline V gene has CDR1 SGHKS and CDR2 YYEKEE (reference sequence). CDR3 length equals 13 residues. V was shortened by 3 bases and J by 6 bases, with 11 bases between the two germline ends.

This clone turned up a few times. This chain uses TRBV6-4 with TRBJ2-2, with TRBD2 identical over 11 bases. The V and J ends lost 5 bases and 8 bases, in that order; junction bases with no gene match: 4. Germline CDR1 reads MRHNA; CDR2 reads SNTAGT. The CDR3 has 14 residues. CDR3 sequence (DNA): TGTGCCAGCAGTACTAGCGGGAGTACGGGGGAGCTGTTTTTT. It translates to CASSTSGSTGELFF.

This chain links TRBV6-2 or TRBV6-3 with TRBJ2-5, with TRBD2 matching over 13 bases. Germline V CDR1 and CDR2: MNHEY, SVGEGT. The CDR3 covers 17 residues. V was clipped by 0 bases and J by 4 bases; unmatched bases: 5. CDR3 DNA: TGTGCCAGCAGTTACTCTTTTCGGACTAGCGGGAGAGAGACCCAGTACTTC. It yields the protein CASSYSFRTSGRETQYF.

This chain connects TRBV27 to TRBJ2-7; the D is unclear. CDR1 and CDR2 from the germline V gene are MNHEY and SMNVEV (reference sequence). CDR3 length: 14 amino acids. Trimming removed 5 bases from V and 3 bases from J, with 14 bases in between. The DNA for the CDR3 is TGTGCCAGCAGTCTCTCTCACAACCACTACGAGCAGTACTTC. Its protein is CASSLSHNHYEQYF.

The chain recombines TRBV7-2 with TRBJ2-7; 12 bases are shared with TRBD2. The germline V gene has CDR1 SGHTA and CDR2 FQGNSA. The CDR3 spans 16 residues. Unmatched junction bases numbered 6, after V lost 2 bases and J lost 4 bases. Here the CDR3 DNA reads TGTGCCAGCAGCTTATCGACTAGCGGGGGAAGGTACGAGCAGTACTTC. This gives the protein CASSLSTSGGRYEQYF.

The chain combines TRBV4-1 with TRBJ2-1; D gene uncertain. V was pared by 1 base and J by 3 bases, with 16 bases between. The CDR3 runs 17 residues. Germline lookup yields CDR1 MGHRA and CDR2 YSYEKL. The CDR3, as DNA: TGCGCCAGCAGCCAAGGAGAGGCGACTGCCGGCTACAATGAGCAGTTCTTC. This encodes CASSQGEATAGYNEQFF.

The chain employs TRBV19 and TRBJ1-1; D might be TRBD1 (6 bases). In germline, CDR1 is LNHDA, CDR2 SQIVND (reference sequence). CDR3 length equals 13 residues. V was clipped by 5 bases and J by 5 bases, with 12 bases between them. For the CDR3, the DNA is TGTGCCAGTAGTCACAGGGAAGGAACTGAAGCTTTCTTT. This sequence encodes CASSHREGTEAFF.

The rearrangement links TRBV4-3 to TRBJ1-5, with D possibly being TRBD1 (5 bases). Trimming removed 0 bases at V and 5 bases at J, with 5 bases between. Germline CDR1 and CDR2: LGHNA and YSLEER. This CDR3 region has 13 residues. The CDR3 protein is CASSQDRDQPQHF. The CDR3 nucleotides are TGCGCCAGCAGCCAAGACAGGGATCAGCCCCAGCATTTT.

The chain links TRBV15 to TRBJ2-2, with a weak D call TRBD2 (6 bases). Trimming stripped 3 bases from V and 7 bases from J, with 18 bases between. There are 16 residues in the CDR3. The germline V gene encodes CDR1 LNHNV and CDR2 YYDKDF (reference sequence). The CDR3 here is CATSRLGGTRGGELFF. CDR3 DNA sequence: TGTGCCACCAGCAGGCTTGGGGGGACCCGAGGCGGGGAGCTGTTTTTT.

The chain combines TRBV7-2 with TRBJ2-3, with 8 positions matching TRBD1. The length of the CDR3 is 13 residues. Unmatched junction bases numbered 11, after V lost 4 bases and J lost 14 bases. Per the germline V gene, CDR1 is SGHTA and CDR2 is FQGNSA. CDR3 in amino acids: CASSSTGAPQLYF. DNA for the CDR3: TGTGCCAGCAGCTCGACAGGGGCCCCACAGTTGTATTTT. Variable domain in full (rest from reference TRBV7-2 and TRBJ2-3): GAGVSQSPSNKVTEKGKDVELRCDPISGHTALYWYRQSLGQGLEFLIYFQGNSAPDKSGLPSDRFSAERTGGSVSTLTIQRTQQEDSAVYLCASSSTGAPQLYFGPGTRLTVL.

Here the CDR3 reads CATGASERNEQFF. The CDR3 nucleotides read TGTGCCACCGGGGCTAGCGAGCGCAATGAGCAGTTCTTC. The J gene is TRBJ2-1, the V gene TRBV6-4, with D maybe TRBD2 (6 bases). The germline CDR1 and CDR2 sequences are MRHNA and SNTAGT. Trimming shortened V by 10 bases and J by 6 bases, and 16 bases separated the two germline ends. This CDR3 region has 13 residues.

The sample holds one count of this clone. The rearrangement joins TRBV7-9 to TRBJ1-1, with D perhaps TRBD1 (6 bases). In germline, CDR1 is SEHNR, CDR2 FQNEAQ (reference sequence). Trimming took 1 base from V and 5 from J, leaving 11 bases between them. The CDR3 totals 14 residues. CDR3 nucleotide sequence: TGTGCCAGCAGCTTAGGGGGGCAACTGACTGAAGCTTTCTTT. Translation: CASSLGGQLTEAFF.

This CDR3 is CASSLGTGIHEQYF. CDR3 bases: TGTGCCAGCAGCTTGGGGACAGGGATCCACGAGCAGTACTTC. The J gene is TRBJ2-7, the V gene TRBV5-6, with 8 bases fitting TRBD1. Germline V gene sequence: CDR1 SGHDT, CDR2 YYEEEE. The junction had 4 bases not matched to a gene; V was cut back by 0 bases and J by 5 bases. This CDR3 comprises 14 residues.